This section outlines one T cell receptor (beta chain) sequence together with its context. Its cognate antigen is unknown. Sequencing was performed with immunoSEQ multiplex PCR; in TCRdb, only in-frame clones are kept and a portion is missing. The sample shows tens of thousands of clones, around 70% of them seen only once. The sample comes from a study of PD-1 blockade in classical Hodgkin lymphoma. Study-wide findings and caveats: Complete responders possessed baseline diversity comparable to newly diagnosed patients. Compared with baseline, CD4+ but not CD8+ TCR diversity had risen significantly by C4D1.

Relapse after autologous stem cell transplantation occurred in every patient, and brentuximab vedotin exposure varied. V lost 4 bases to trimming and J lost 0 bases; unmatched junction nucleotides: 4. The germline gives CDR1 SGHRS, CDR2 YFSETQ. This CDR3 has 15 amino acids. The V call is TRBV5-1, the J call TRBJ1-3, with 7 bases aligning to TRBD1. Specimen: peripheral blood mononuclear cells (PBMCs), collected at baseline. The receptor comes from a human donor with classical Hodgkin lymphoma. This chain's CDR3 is CASSPQGSSGNTIYF. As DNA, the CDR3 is TGCGCCAGCAGCCCACAGGGGAGCTCTGGAAACACCATATATTTT.